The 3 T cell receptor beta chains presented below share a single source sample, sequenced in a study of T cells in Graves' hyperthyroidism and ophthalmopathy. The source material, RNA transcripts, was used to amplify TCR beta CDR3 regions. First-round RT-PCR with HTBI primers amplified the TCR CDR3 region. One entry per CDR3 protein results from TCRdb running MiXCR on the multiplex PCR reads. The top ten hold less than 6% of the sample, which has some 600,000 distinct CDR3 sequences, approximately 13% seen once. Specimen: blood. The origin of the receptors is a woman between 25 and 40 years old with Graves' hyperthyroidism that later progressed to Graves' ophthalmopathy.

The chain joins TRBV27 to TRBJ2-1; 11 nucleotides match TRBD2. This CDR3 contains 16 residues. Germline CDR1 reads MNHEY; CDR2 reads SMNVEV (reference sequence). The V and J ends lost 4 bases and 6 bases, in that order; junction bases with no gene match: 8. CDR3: CASSSIAGGLGNEQFF. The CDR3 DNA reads TGTGCCAGCAGTTCAATAGCGGGAGGGCTAGGCAATGAGCAGTTCTTC.

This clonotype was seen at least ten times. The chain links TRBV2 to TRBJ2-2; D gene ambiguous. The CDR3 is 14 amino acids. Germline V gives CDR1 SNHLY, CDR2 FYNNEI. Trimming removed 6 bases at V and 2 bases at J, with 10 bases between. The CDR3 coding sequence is TGTGCCAGCAGGGGATACTTTAACACCGGGGAGCTGTTTTTT. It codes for CASRGYFNTGELFF.

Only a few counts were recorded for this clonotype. The CDR3 sequence: CASSEKVTGIGEQYF. The CDR3 nucleotides read TGTGCCAGCAGTGAAAAGGTGACAGGGATAGGGGAGCAGTACTTC. V and J are TRBV6-1 and TRBJ2-7, with 7 bases identical to TRBD1. V lost 2 bases to trimming and J lost 7 bases; unmatched junction nucleotides: 11. CDR1 is MNHNS, CDR2 SASEGT, per germline. The CDR3 spans 15 residues.